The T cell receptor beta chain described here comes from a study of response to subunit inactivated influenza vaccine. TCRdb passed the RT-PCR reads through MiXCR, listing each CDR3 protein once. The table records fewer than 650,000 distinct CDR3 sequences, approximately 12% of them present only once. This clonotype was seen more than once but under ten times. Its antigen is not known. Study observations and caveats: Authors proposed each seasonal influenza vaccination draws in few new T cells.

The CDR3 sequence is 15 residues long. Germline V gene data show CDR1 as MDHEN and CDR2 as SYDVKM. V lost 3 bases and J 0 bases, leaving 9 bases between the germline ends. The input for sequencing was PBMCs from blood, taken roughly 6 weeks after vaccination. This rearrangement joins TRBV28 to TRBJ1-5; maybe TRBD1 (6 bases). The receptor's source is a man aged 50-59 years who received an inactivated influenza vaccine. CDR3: CASSFGQFSNQPQHF. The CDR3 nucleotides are TGTGCCAGCAGTTTTGGACAGTTTAGCAATCAGCCCCAGCATTTT.